Sequencing of this T cell receptor (beta chain) was carried out in a study of technical replicates of blood from a handful of donors. The repertoire was sequenced with immunoSEQ multiplex PCR; TCRdb's copy has only in-frame clones and lacks some. The sample yields about 85,000 clones, around 94% seen once. Trimming removed 3 bases at V and 1 base at J, with 9 bases between. CDR3 size: 14 residues. Germline V gives CDR1 LNHDA, CDR2 SQIVND (reference sequence). Material: T cells isolated from PBMCs. The chain has TRBV19 and TRBJ2-5, with D perhaps matching TRBD2 (6 bases). This receptor was taken from a human donor in good health. CDR3: CASSIVGGQETQYF. The CDR3 region has the DNA TGTGCCAGTAGTATCGTCGGGGGCCAAGAGACCCAGTACTTC.